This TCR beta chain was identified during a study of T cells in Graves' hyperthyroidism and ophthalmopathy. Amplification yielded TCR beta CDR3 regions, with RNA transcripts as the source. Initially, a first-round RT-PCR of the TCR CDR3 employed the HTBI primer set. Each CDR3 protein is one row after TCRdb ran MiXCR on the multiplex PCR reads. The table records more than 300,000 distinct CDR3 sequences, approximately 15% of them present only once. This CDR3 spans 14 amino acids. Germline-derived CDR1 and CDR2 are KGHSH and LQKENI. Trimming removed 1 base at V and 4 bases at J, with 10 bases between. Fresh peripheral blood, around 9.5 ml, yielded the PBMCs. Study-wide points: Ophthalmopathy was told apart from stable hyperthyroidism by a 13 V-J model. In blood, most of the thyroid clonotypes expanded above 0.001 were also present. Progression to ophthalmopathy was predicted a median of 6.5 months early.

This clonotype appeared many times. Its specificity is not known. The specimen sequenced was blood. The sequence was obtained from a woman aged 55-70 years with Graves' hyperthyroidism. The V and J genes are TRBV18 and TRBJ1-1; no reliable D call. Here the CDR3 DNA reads TGTGCCAGCTCACCACAAATTGGGAGCACTGAAGCTTTCTTT. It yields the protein CASSPQIGSTEAFF. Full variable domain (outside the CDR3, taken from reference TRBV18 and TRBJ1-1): NAGVMQNPRHLVRRRGQEARLRCSPMKGHSHVYWYRQLPEEGLKFMVYLQKENIIDESGMPKERFSAEFPKEGPSILRIQQVVRGDSAAYFCASSPQIGSTEAFFGQGTRLTVV.